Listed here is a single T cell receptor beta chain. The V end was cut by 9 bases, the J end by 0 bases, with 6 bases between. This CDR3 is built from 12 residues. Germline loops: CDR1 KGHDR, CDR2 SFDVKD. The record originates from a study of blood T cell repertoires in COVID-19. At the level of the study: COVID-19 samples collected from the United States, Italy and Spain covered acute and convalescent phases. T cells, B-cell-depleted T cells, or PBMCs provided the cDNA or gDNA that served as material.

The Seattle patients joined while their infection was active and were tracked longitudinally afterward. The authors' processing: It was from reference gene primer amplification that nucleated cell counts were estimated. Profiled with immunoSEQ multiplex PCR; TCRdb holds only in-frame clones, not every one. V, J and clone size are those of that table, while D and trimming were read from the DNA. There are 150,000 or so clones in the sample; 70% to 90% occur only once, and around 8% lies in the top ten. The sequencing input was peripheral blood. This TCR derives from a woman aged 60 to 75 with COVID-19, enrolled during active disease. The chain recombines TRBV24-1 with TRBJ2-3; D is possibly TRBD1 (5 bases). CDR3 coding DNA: TGTGCCACCTCAGGGAGCACAGATACGCAGTATTTT. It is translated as CATSGSTDTQYF.